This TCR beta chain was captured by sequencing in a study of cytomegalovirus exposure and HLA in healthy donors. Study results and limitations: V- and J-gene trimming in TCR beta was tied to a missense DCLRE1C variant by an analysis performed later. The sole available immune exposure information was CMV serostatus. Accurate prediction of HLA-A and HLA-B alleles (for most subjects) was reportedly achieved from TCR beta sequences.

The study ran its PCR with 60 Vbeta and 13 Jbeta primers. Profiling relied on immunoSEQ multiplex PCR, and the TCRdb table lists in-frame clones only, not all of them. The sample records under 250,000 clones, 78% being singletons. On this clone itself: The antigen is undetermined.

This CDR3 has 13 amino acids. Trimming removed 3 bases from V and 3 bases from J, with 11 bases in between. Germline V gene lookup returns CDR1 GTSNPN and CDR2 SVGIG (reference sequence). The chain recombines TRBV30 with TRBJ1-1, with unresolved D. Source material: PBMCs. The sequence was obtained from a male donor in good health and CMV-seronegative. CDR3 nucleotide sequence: TGTGCCTGGAGACGGCGGGCAGACACTGAAGCTTTCTTT. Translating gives CAWRRRADTEAFF.